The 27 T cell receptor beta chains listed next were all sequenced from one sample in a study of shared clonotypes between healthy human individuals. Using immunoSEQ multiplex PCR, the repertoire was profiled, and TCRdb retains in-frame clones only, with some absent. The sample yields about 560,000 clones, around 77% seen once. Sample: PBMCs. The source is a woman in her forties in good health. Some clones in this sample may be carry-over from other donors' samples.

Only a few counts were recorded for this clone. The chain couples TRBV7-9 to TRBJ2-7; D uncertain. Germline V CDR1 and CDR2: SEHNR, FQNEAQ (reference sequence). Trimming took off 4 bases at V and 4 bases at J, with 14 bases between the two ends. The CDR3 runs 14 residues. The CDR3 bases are TGTGCCAGCAGCTCTGGCAACCCCGATTACGAGCAGTACTTC. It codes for CASSSGNPDYEQYF.

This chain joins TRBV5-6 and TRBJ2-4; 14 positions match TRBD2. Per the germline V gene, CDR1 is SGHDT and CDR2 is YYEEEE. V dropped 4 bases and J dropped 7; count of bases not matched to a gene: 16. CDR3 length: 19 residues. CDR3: CASSRGWMTSGRAGNIQYF. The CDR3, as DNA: TGTGCCAGCAGCCGGGGGTGGATGACTAGCGGGAGGGCCGGGAACATTCAGTACTTC.

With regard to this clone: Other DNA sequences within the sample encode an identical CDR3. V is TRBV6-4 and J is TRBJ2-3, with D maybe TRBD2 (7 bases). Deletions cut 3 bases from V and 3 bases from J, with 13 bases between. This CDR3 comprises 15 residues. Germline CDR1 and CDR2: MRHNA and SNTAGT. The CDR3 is CASSESGGGTDTQYF. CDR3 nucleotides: TGTGCCAGCAGTGAATCGGGGGGCGGAACAGATACGCAGTATTTT.

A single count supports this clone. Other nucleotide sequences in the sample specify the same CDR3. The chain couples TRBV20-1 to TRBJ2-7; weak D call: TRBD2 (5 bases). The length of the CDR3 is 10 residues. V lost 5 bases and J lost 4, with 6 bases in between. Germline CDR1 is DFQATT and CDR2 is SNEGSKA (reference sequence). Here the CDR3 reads CSARGYEQYF. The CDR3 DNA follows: TGCAGTGCTCGGGGTTACGAGCAGTACTTC.

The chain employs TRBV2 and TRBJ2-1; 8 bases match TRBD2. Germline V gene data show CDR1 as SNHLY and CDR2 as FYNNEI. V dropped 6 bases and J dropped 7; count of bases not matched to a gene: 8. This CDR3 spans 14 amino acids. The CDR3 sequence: CASRVDSGGNEQFF. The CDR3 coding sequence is TGTGCCAGCAGAGTGGACTCGGGGGGGAATGAGCAGTTCTTC.

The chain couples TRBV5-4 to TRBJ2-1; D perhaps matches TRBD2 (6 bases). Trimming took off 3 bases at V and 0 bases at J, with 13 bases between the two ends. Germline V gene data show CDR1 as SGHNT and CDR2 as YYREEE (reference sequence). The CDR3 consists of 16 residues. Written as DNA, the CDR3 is TGTGCCAGCAGCTGGGCTAGCGTAAGCTCCTACAATGAGCAGTTCTTC. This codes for CASSWASVSSYNEQFF.

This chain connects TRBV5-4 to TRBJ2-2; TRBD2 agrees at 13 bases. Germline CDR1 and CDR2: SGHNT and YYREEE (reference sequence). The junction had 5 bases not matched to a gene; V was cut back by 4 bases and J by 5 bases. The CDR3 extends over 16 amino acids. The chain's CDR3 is CASSAMTSGRTGELFF. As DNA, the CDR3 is TGTGCCAGCAGCGCAATGACTAGCGGGAGGACCGGGGAGCTGTTTTTT.

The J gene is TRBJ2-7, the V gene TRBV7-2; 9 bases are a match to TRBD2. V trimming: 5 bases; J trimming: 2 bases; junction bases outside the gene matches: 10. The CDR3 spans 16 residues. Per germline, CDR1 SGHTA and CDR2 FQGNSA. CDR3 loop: CASSPGASGKTYEQYF. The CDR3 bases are TGTGCCAGCAGCCCCGGCGCTAGCGGGAAGACCTACGAGCAGTACTTC.

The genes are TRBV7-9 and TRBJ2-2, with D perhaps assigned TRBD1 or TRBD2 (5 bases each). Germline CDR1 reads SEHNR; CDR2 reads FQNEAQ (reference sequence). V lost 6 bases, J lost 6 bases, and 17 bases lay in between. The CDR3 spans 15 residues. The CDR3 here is CASSLNQGSAGELFF. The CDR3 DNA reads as TGTGCCAGCAGTCTCAACCAGGGTAGCGCCGGGGAGCTGTTTTTT.

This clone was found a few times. CDR3 loop: CASSLPGHVQETQYF. In nucleotides, the CDR3 is TGTGCCAGCAGCTTACCGGGACACGTGCAAGAGACCCAGTACTTC. The chain uses TRBV5-4 and TRBJ2-5, with D maybe TRBD1 (6 bases). V was clipped by 2 bases and J by 2 bases, with 13 bases between them. From germline, CDR1 is SGHNT and CDR2 YYREEE (reference sequence). The CDR3 has 15 residues.

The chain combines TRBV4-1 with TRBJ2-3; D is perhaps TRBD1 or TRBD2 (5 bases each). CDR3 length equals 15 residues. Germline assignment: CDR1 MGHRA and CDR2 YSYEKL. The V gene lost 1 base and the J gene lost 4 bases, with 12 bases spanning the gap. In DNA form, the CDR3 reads TGCGCCAGCAGCCAAGTCGGGGCGCCACCAGATACGCAGTATTTT. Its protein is CASSQVGAPPDTQYF.

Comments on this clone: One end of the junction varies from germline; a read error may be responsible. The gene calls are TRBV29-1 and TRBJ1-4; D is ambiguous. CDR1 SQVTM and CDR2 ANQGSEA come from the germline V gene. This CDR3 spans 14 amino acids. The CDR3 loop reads CSVEPIDGDEKPFF. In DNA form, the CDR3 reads TGCAGCGTTGAGCCGATAGATGGAGATGAAAAACCGTTTTTT.

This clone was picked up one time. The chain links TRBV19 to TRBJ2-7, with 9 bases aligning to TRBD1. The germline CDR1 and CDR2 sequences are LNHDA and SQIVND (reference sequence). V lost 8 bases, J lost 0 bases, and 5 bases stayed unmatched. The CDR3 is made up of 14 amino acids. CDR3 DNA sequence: TGTGCCAGTGGGAGGGACAGGGCCTCCTACGAGCAGTACTTC. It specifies CASGRDRASYEQYF.

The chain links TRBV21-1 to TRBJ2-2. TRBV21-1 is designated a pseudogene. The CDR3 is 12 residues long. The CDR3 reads CASSKFPGELFF. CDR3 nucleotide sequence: TGTGCCAGCAGCAAATTTCCCGGGGAGCTGTTTTTT.

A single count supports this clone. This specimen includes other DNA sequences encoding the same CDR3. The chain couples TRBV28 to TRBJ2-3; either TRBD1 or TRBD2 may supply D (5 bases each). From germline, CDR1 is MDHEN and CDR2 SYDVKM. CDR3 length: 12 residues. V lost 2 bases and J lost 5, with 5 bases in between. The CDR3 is CASSLGGDTQYF. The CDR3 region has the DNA TGTGCCAGCAGTTTAGGGGGAGATACGCAGTATTTT. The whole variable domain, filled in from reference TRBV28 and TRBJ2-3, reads DVKVTQSSRYLVKRTGEKVFLECVQDMDHENMFWYRQDPGLGLRLIYFSYDVKMKEKGDIPEGYSVSREKKERFSLILESASTNQTSMYLCASSLGGDTQYFGPGTRLTVL.

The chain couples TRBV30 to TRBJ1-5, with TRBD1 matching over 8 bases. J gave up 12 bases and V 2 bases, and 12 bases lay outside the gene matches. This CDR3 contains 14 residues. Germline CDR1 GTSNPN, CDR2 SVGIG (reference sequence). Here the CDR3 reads CAWSSDRGLGLQHF. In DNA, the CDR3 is TGTGCCTGGAGTAGTGACAGGGGATTGGGGCTCCAGCATTTT.

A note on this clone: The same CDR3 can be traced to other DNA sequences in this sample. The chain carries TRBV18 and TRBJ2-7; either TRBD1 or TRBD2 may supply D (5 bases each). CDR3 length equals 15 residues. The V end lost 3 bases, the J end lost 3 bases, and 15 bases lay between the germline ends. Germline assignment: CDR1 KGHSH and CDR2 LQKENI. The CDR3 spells CASSPRGRGDYEQYF. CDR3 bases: TGTGCCAGCTCACCCCGGGGCCGGGGTGACTACGAGCAGTACTTC.

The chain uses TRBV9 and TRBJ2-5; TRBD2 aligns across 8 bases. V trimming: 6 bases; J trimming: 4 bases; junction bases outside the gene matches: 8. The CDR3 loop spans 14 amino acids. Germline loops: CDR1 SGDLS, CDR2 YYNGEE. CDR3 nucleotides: TGTGCCAGCAATAGCGGGATCGGGTTAGAGACCCAGTACTTC. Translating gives CASNSGIGLETQYF.

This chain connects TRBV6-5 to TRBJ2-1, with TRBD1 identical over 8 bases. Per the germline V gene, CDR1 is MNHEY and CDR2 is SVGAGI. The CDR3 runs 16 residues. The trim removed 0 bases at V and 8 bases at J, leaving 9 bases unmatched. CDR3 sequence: CASSYSIQGASYEQFF. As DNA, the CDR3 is TGTGCCAGCAGTTACTCTATCCAGGGGGCTAGCTATGAGCAGTTCTTC.

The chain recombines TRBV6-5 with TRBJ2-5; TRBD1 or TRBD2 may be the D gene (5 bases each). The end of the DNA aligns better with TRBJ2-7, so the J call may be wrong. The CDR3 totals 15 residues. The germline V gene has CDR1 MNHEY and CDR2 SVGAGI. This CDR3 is CASSKGERLHYEQYF. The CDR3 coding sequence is TGTGCCAGCAGTAAAGGGGAGAGACTCCACTACGAGCAGTACTTC.

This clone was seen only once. CDR3 coding DNA: TGTGCCAGCAGCCCGGGTCTCGGGGGCACAGATACGCAGTATTTT. As protein: CASSPGLGGTDTQYF. The V call is TRBV7-9, the J call TRBJ2-3, with D possibly matching TRBD2 (5 bases). V lost 5 bases, J lost 1 base, and 13 bases lay in between. The CDR3 runs 15 residues. Looked up from germline, CDR1 is SEHNR and CDR2 is FQNEAQ (reference sequence).

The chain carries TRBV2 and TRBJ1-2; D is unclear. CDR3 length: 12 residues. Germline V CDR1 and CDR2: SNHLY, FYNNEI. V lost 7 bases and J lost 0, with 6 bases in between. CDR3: CASKTANYGYTF. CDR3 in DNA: TGTGCCAGCAAGACGGCTAACTATGGCTACACCTTC.

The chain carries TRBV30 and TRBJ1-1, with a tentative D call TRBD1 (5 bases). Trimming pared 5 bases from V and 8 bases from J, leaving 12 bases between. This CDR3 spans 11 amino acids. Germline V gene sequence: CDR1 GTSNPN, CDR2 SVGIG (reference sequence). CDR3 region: CAWAGTGEAFF. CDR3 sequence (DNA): TGTGCCTGGGCCGGAACAGGAGAAGCTTTCTTT.

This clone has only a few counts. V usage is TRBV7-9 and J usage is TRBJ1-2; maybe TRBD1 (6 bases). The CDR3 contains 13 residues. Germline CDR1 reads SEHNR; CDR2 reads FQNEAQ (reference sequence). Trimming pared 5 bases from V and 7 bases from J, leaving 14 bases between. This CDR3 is CASSANRDGGYTF. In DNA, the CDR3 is TGTGCCAGCAGCGCTAACAGGGATGGTGGCTACACCTTC.

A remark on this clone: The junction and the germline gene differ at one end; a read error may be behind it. This chain's CDR3 is CASSPTYTPAGDRDF. As DNA, the CDR3 is TGCGCCAGCAGCCCAACATACACGCCGGCAGGGGATAGGGACTTC. V gene TRBV5-1 combines with J gene TRBJ2-7; a possible D gene is TRBD1 (6 bases). The germline V gene encodes CDR1 SGHRS and CDR2 YFSETQ. CDR3 length: 15 residues.

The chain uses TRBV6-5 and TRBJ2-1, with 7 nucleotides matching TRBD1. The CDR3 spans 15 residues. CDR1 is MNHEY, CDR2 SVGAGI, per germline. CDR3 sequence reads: CVITGTASRYNEQFF. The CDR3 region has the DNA TGTGTAATCACCGGGACAGCTTCGCGATACAATGAGCAGTTCTTC.

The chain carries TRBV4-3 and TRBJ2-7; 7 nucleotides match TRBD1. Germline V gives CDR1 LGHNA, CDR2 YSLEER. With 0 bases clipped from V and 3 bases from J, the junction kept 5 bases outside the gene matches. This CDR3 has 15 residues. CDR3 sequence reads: CASSQDRGSLYEQYF. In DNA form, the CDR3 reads TGCGCCAGCAGCCAAGACAGGGGGAGTCTCTACGAGCAGTACTTC.